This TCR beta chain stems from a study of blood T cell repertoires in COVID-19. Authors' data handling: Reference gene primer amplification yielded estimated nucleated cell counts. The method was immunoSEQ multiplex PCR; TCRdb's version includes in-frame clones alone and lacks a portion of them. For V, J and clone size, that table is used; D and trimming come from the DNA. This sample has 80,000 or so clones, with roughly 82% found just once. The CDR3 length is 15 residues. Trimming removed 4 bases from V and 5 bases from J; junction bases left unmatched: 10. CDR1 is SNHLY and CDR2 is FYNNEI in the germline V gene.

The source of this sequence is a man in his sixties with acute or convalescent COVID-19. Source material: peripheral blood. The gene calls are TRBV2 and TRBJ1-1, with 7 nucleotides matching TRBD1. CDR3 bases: TGTGCCAGCAGTGCGAGAGTGACAGGGCGAACTGAAGCTTTCTTT. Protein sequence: CASSARVTGRTEAFF.